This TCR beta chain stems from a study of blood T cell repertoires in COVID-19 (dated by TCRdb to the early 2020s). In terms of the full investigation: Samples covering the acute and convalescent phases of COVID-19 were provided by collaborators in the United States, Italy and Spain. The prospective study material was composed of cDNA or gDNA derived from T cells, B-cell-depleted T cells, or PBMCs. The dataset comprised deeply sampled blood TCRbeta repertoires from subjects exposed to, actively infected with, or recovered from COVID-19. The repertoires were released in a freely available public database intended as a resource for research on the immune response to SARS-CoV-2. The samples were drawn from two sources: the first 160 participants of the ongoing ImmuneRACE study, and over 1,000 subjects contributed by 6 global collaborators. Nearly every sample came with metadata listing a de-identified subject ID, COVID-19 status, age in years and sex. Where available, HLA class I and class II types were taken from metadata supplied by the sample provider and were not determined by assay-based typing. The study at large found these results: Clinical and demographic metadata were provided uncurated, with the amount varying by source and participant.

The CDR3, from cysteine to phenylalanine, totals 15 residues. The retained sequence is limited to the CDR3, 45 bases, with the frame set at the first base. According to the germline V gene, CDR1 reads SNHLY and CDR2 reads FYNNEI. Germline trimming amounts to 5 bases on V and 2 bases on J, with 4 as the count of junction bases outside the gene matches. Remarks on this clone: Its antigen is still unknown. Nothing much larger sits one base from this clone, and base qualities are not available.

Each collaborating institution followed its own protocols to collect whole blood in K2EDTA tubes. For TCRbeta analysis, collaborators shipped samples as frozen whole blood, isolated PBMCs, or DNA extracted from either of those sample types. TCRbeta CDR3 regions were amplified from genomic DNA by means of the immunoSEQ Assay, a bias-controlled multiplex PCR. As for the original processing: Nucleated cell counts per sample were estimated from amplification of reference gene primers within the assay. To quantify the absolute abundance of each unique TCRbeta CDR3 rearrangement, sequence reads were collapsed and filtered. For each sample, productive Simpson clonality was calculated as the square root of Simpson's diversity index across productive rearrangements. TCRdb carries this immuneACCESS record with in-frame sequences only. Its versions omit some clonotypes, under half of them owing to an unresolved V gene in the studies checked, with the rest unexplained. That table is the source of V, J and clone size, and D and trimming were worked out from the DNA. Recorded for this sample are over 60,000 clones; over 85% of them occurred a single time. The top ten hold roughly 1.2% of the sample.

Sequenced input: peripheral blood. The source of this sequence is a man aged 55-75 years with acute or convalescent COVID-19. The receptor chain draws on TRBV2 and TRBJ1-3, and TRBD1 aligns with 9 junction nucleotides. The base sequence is TGTGCCAGCAGTTTCCGGACAGGGGCTGGAAACACCATATATTTT. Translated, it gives CASSFRTGAGNTIYF.